This is a list of T cell receptor beta chains from one sample in a study of technical replicates of blood from several donors. Sequenced by immunoSEQ multiplex PCR; TCRdb stores in-frame clones only, minus some. The table lists roughly 100,000 clones, around 95% of them singletons. The specimen sequenced was T cells isolated from PBMCs. The receptors shown here come from a human donor in good health. Both conserved end residues are part of each CDR3.

CDR3	V	length	J
CASSQSQGTSNQPQHF	TRBV7-8	16	TRBJ1-5
CASRTTGNYGYTF	TRBV6-5	13	TRBJ1-2
CASSDRDRHTDTQYF	TRBV2	15	TRBJ2-3
CASSAAGDRFFSGANVLTF	TRBV10-1	19	TRBJ2-6
CASSSTWDRAGNTIYF	TRBV6-6	16	TRBJ1-3
CASSFQGRDSPLHF	TRBV5-1	14	TRBJ1-6
CASLQGSGYEQYF	TRBV6-1	13	TRBJ2-7
CSVMTSGIPYEQYF	TRBV29-1	14	TRBJ2-7
CASRGADEQFF	TRBV27	11	TRBJ2-1
CASSVATGLANEKLFF	TRBV9	16	TRBJ1-4
CASSYSIISGAGYTF	TRBV6-5	15	TRBJ1-2
CAISEYSSSYEQYF	TRBV10-3	14	TRBJ2-7
CASSSRVTGPKKGYTF	TRBV7-8	16	TRBJ1-2
CASSYSILGGPHEQYF	TRBV6-5	16	TRBJ2-7
CASSRLAETQYF	TRBV11-2	12	TRBJ2-5
CASRAGRSTDTQYF	TRBV6-1	14	TRBJ2-3
CAYKLGGYNEQFF	TRBV30	13	TRBJ2-1
CASRASGGAWVEQYF	TRBV5-1	15	TRBJ2-7
CASSFSRDYGYTF	TRBV5-1	13	TRBJ1-2
CAWSRNYEQFF	TRBV30	11	TRBJ2-1
CASSRVSFAPRDEQFF	TRBV14	16	TRBJ2-1
CASSEGKGAGGANVLTF	TRBV2	17	TRBJ2-6
CASSFRSGTSGDEQYF	TRBV28	16	TRBJ2-7
CASSGKREDEQFF	TRBV2	13	TRBJ2-1
CASSHLDRMNTEAFF	TRBV5-1	15	TRBJ1-1
CASSYRTGGTEAFF	TRBV6-5	14	TRBJ1-1
CSVEAENYGEQYF	TRBV29-1	13	TRBJ2-7
CASSLDAGQGSYEQYF	TRBV5-1	16	TRBJ2-7
CASSSPGTNNQPQHF	TRBV7-9	15	TRBJ1-5
CASSLNRDSTYEQYF	TRBV5-1	15	TRBJ2-7
CASSYSTDYGYTF	TRBV6-5	13	TRBJ1-2
CAWKFGTDWGSPLHF	TRBV30	15	TRBJ1-6
CASRKTGTGANQPQHF	TRBV28	16	TRBJ1-5
CASSQGLAGVLYNEQFF	TRBV4-1	17	TRBJ2-1
CASSAPPTGGSIRAFF	TRBV14	16	TRBJ1-1
CASSLGLAGGSNTGELFF	TRBV4-2	18	TRBJ2-2
CASSYSRETEAFF	TRBV6-5	13	TRBJ1-1
CASSLPDRAYEQYF	TRBV4-1	14	TRBJ2-7